A selection of T cell receptor beta chains follows, all from one sample in a study of cytomegalovirus exposure and HLA in healthy donors. The data were produced by immunoSEQ multiplex PCR, yet TCRdb's version contains in-frame clones alone and is incomplete. The sample lists more than 150,000 clones, approximately 84% seen once, with around 0.21% in the top ten. The material sequenced was PBMCs. These receptors came from a girl in the first two years of life in good health and CMV-seronegative. CDR3s include the opening cysteine and the closing phenylalanine or tryptophan. The D gene is left open where the match is weak. Size is stated for part of the rows, as once, few or many counts, or as a class when the clone is expanded.

16	NA	TRBV4-1	TRBJ2-1	NA	TGCGCCAGCAGCCAAAGGTCACAGGGAGGGGTAAATGAGCAGTTCTTC	CASSQRSQGGVNEQFF
14	TRBD1	TRBV27	TRBJ1-1	NA	TGTGCCAGCAGTTTCGGGACAGGGAGAACTGAAGCTTTCTTT	CASSFGTGRTEAFF
13	NA	TRBV6-5	TRBJ2-7	NA	TGTGCCAGCAGTTACGGGGGGAGCTACGAGCAGTACTTC	CASSYGGSYEQYF
13	NA	TRBV5-1	TRBJ1-1	NA	TGCGCCAGCAGCTTGGTGGCAGACACTGAAGCTTTCTTT	CASSLVADTEAFF
16	NA	TRBV5-7	TRBJ1-5	NA	TGTGCCAGCAGCTTGGGTGCAGGAATGGGCAATCAGCCCCAGCATTTT	CASSLGAGMGNQPQHF
13	NA	TRBV7-2	TRBJ2-5	NA	TGTGCCAGCATCCGATCGGTCCAAGAGACCCAGTACTTC	CASIRSVQETQYF
16	TRBD1	TRBV7-9	TRBJ2-4	NA	TGTGCCAGCAGCTCCTCGACAGGGTTTGGCAAAAACATTCAGTACTTC	CASSSSTGFGKNIQYF
15	TRBD1	TRBV6-5	TRBJ1-6	NA	TGTGCCAGTCGACAGGGCTGGTCCTATAATTCACCCCTCCACTTT	CASRQGWSYNSPLHF
16	NA	TRBV11-3	TRBJ2-2	NA	TGTGCCAGCAGCCGACTGGCGGGGTCGGACACCGGGGAGCTGTTTTTT	CASSRLAGSDTGELFF
15	TRBD1	TRBV19	TRBJ1-6	few	TGTGCCAGTAGATCACGGACAGGCCTGAATTCACCCCTCCACTTT	CASRSRTGLNSPLHF
16	NA	TRBV4-1	TRBJ1-5	NA	TGCGCCAGCAGCCAACCATGGCAGGGTTCCAATCAGCCCCAGCATTTT	CASSQPWQGSNQPQHF
14	NA	TRBV7-9	TRBJ2-2	NA	TGTGCCAGCAGCGCCCCGGTCGGGGGTGGGGAGCTGTTTTTT	CASSAPVGGGELFF
13	TRBD2	TRBV4-2	TRBJ2-1	NA	TGTGCCAGCAGCCCGAAACGGGGCGGGACTAAGTTCTTC	CASSPKRGGTKFF
16	TRBD2	TRBV15	TRBJ2-5	NA	TGTGCCACCAGCAGAGAAACGGGAGGCCTCCAAGAGACCCAGTACTTC	CATSRETGGLQETQYF
15	NA	TRBV27	TRBJ1-2	NA	TGTGCCAGCAGCTTTACAGGACAGTCTAACTATGGCTACACCTTC	CASSFTGQSNYGYTF
15	NA	TRBV5-4	TRBJ2-3	NA	TGTGCCAGCAGCCCGGACAGAACTAGCACAGATACGCAGTATTTT	CASSPDRTSTDTQYF
21	TRBD2	TRBV4-2	TRBJ2-1	NA	TGTGCCAGCAGCCCTGGGCCCAGGACAGGAGACCCTAGCGGGAGGATCAATGAGCAGTTCTTC	CASSPGPRTGDPSGRINEQFF
20	TRBD1	TRBV27	TRBJ1-6	once	TGTGCCAGCAGAACCTATACGAGCGACACAGGGGATGGGTATAATTCACCCCTCCACTTT	CASRTYTSDTGDGYNSPLHF
16	NA	TRBV7-9	TRBJ2-3	NA	TGTGCCAGCAGCTTAGTTTGGGAGGCGGGACCAGATACGCAGTATTTT	CASSLVWEAGPDTQYF
13	NA	TRBV29-1	TRBJ2-1	once	TGCAGCTTGACAGTAGTCGACTACAATGAGCAGTTCTTC	CSLTVVDYNEQFF
16	TRBD1	TRBV2	TRBJ2-3	NA	TGTGCCAGCAGTGACGCTCGACAGGGGGCCACAGATACGCAGTATTTT	CASSDARQGATDTQYF
11	NA	TRBV4-2	TRBJ2-2	NA	TGTGCCAGCAGCCAAGAAGCGGAGCTGTTTTTT	CASSQEAELFF
13	NA	TRBV5-4	TRBJ1-2	NA	TGTGCCAGCAGCTTCGACAGATACTATGGCTACACCTTC	CASSFDRYYGYTF
13	NA	TRBV11-2	TRBJ2-1	NA	TGTGCCAGCAGCTTAGCTGTGTACAATGAGCAGTTCTTC	CASSLAVYNEQFF
16	NA	TRBV7-8	TRBJ2-7	NA	TGTGCCAGCAGCTGGGCGACAGGTTCGGGCTCCTACGAGCAGTACTTC	CASSWATGSGSYEQYF
14	TRBD1	TRBV27	TRBJ1-2	few	TGTGCCAGCAGTTCCCTCGACAGGGGTTATGGCTACACCTTC	CASSSLDRGYGYTF
13	TRBD1	TRBV7-9	TRBJ1-1	NA	TGTGCCAGCAGCTTAGTGACAGGGGGCGAAGCTTTCTTT	CASSLVTGGEAFF
15	NA	TRBV4-2	TRBJ1-3	once	TGTGCCAGCGAAGGCGGGGAGAGCTCTGGAAACACCATATATTTT	CASEGGESSGNTIYF
15	TRBD1	TRBV4-1	TRBJ2-1	NA	TGCGCCAGCAGCCAACCGACAGGGAAGGACAATGAGCAGTTCTTC	CASSQPTGKDNEQFF
16	TRBD2	TRBV7-7	TRBJ2-3	few	TGTGCTAGCAGTCGGGGACTAGCGGGGGCTTCAGATACGCAGTATTTT	CASSRGLAGASDTQYF
10	NA	TRBV20-1	TRBJ2-7	NA	TGCAGTGCCACACCGTTCGAGCAGTACTTC	CSATPFEQYF